This T cell receptor (beta chain) is drawn from a study of CD8+ T cells in alopecia areata. Across the whole study: Treatment of the treated patients consisted of oral tofacitinib, 5 to 10 mg twice daily. Study-wide results and caveats: A great number of expanded lesional clones endured in scalp and blood during tofacitinib. Among the top 100, expanded CD8+ clones were significantly decreased by tofacitinib, as was scalp clonality. Higher clonality and more expanded CD8+ clones appeared in lesional than normal scalp.

Sequencing relied on a cDNA template that was reverse transcribed from extracted RNA. The repertoire was sequenced with immunoSEQ multiplex PCR; TCRdb's copy has only in-frame clones and lacks some. The sample has about 140,000 clones, about 59% seen once. As for this clone: Its antigen is currently unknown.

As to treatment: oral pan-JAK inhibitor, 5-10 mg twice daily. This CDR3 is 14 amino acids long. Germline assignment: CDR1 GTSNPN and CDR2 SVGIG (reference sequence). Germline trimming cut 3 bases from V and 8 bases from J; bases unmatched to any gene: 10. The sample was CD8+ T cells sorted from blood, taken at week 4, from a patient treated with tofacitinib. The receptor was isolated from a human donor with alopecia areata. The chain carries TRBV30 and TRBJ1-2, with 9 bases identical to TRBD1. Here the CDR3 DNA reads TGTGCCTGGAGCCCGACAGGGGGAATTGAAGGCTACACCTTC. This encodes CAWSPTGGIEGYTF.